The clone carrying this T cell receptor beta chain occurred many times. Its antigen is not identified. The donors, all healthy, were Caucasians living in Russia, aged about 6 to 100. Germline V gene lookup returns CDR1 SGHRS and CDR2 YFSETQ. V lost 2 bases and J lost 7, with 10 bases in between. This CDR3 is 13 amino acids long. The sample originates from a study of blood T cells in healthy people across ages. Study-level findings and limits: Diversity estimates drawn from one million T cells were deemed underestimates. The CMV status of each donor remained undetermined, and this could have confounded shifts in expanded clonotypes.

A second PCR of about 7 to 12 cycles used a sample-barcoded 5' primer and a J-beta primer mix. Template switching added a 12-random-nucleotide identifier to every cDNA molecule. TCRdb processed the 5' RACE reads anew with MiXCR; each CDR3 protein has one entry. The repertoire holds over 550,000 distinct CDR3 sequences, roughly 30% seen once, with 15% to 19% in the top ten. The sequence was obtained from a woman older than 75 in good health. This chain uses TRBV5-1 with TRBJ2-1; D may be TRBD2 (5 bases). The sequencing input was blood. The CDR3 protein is CASSFEGINEQFF. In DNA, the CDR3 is TGCGCCAGCAGCTTTGAGGGTATTAATGAGCAGTTCTTC.